The 12 T cell receptor beta chains given below trace back to one sample, sequenced in a study of human T cells and chemical hapten exposure. TCRdb re-derived calls from the RACE reads in MiXCR, one entry per CDR3 protein. The table shows about 120,000 distinct CDR3 sequences, with 13% occurring only once. Time point given: pre-sensitization, week 0. Treatment described: therapeutic diphenylcyclopropenone sensitization with weekly scalp DPC. The sequencing here drew on whole blood, taken in connection with sensitization to the hapten diphenylcyclopropenone (DPC). The receptors were gathered from a woman younger than 30 with alopecia areata. Some clones in this sample may be carry-over from other donors' samples.

This clonotype has a handful of counts. This chain joins TRBV2 and TRBJ1-2; 11 bases match TRBD1. Germline CDR1 reads SNHLY; CDR2 reads FYNNEI. Trimming at V came to 4 bases and at J to 7 bases, leaving 5 bases not matched to a gene. This CDR3 region has 14 residues. The CDR3 sequence is CASSVGQGAGGYTF. CDR3 nucleotide sequence: TGTGCCAGCAGTGTCGGACAGGGGGCTGGTGGCTACACCTTC.

This clonotype was seen at least ten times. The gene calls are TRBV6-2 or TRBV6-3 and TRBJ2-1, with 8 bases fitting TRBD1. Germline-derived CDR1 and CDR2 are MNHEY and SVGEGT. Trimming took 4 bases from V and 4 from J; bases not matched to a gene: 15. The CDR3 consists of 18 residues. The CDR3, as DNA: TGTGCCAGCAGTTTACTATTGGGGACAGGTGGGCTGTACAATGAGCAGTTCTTC. This translates into CASSLLLGTGGLYNEQFF.

At least ten counts were recorded for this clonotype. This chain uses TRBV5-6 with TRBJ1-6; unclear D gene. Germline V gene sequence: CDR1 SGHDT, CDR2 YYEEEE. Deletions cut 2 bases from V and 8 bases from J, with 14 bases between. The CDR3 covers 15 residues. The CDR3 here is CASSFDRLDYSPLHF. The CDR3 bases are TGTGCCAGCAGCTTCGATCGATTGGATTATTCACCCCTCCACTTT.

This clonotype was detected ten times or more. The chain is built from TRBV3-1 and TRBJ2-1; 7 positions match TRBD1. Germline V gene sequence: CDR1 LGHDT, CDR2 YNNKEL (reference sequence). The CDR3 runs to 13 residues. With V trimmed by 6 bases and J by 1 base, 0 bases remained unmatched. In DNA form, the CDR3 reads TGTGCCAGCAGACAGGGGTCCTACAATGAGCAGTTCTTC. This sequence encodes CASRQGSYNEQFF.

There are a few counts of this clonotype. The chain uses TRBV7-2 and TRBJ1-4, with a possible D match to TRBD1 (5 bases). The CDR3 loop spans 17 amino acids. Trimming pared 1 base from V and 10 bases from J, leaving 22 bases between. The germline V gene has CDR1 SGHTA and CDR2 FQGNSA. DNA of the CDR3: TGTGCCAGCAGCTTAGGAGGCCAGGGTGGCGCAAAGGGAAAACTGTTTTTT. As protein: CASSLGGQGGAKGKLFF.

This clonotype occurred many times. The chain carries TRBV21-1 and TRBJ1-1. TRBV21-1 is a recognized pseudogene. This CDR3 comprises 11 residues. The DNA of the CDR3 is TGTGCCAGCAGCAAAGGGCGGCAACAATTCTTT. This translates into CASSKGRQQFF.

This clonotype was counted a few times. The chain has TRBV30 and TRBJ1-6, with 7 bases aligning to TRBD1. There are 14 residues in the CDR3. The germline V gene encodes CDR1 GTSNPN and CDR2 SVGIG (reference sequence). V lost 4 bases and J lost 5; bases outside the gene matches: 5. This chain's CDR3 is CAWIRTGHNSPLHF. CDR3 DNA sequence: TGTGCCTGGATCCGGACAGGCCATAATTCACCCCTCCACTTT.

This clonotype was found a few times. The J gene is TRBJ1-1, the V gene TRBV7-6; the D gene is possibly TRBD1 (5 bases). From germline, CDR1 is SGHVS and CDR2 FNYEAQ. This CDR3 has 13 amino acids. Trimming stripped 4 bases from V and 7 bases from J, with 13 bases between. The chain's CDR3 is CASSSDGGNEAFF. CDR3 nucleotides: TGTGCCAGCAGCTCGGACGGGGGTAATGAAGCTTTCTTT.

This clonotype was counted at least ten times. This sequence joins TRBV7-9 and TRBJ2-3; D remains unclear. CDR3 length equals 17 residues. Trimming shortened V by 5 bases and J by 0 bases, and 18 bases separated the two germline ends. From germline, CDR1 is SEHNR and CDR2 FQNEAQ (reference sequence). CDR3 residues: CASSPDVSEPSTDTQYF. CDR3 bases: TGTGCCAGCAGCCCAGATGTCAGCGAACCTAGCACAGATACGCAGTATTTT.

Ten or more counts support this clonotype. The CDR3 nucleotides read TGTGCCAGTAGTGCCCAGGGTGGGGCTAGCAATCAGCCCCAGCATTTT. It codes for CASSAQGGASNQPQHF. The V and J genes are TRBV19 and TRBJ1-5, with a tentative D call TRBD1 (5 bases). The germline V and J ends were trimmed by 5 bases and 0 bases, with 14 bases remaining between them. Germline CDR1 reads LNHDA; CDR2 reads SQIVND (reference sequence). The CDR3 contains 16 residues. The entire variable domain, with the rest obtained from reference TRBV19 and TRBJ1-5, is as follows: DGGITQSPKYLFRKEGQNVTLSCEQNLNHDAMYWYRQDPGQGLRLIYYSQIVNDFQKGDIAEGYSVSREKKESFPLTVTSAQKNPTAFYLCASSAQGGASNQPQHFGDGTRLSIL.

The chain joins TRBV11-2 to TRBJ1-5, with D possibly matching TRBD1 (6 bases). This CDR3 region has 16 residues. CDR1 and CDR2 (germline): SGHAT, FQNNGV. With 5 bases removed from V and 2 bases from J, the gap between germline ends came to 16 bases. The CDR3 loop is CASSPFRGGRNQPQHF. The CDR3 nucleotides are TGTGCCAGCAGCCCGTTTCGAGGGGGGCGCAATCAGCCCCAGCATTTT. Full variable domain (outside the CDR3, taken from reference TRBV11-2 and TRBJ1-5): EAGVAQSPRYKIIEKRQSVAFWCNPISGHATLYWYQQILGQGPKLLIQFQNNGVVDDSQLPKDRFSAERLKGVDSTLKIQPAKLEDSAVYLCASSPFRGGRNQPQHFGDGTRLSIL.

This clonotype has only a few counts. V gene TRBV7-2 combines with J gene TRBJ1-2; no firm D call. CDR3 length: 15 residues. The V end lost 1 base, the J end lost 4 bases, and 13 bases lay between the germline ends. Germline V lookup: CDR1 SGHTA, CDR2 FQGNSA. The DNA of the CDR3 is TGTGCCAGCAGCTTAGAGAACAGCCGGGGCTATGGCTACACCTTC. It translates to CASSLENSRGYGYTF.